A single T cell receptor beta chain is shown here with its context. With 3 bases removed from V and 5 bases from J, the gap between germline ends came to 15 bases. The CDR3 sequence is 14 residues long. From germline, CDR1 is SGHNT and CDR2 YYREEE (reference sequence). The data were obtained in a study of blood T cell repertoires in COVID-19. At the level of the study: T cells, B-cell-depleted T cells, or PBMCs provided the cDNA or gDNA that served as material.

Some clones are missing from TCRdb's copy, which holds only in-frame ones; the method was immunoSEQ multiplex PCR. The sample yields about 480,000 clones, 89% seen once. The specimen was peripheral blood. The TCR comes from a man between 18 and 35 years old with COVID-19, enrolled during active disease. This chain joins TRBV5-4 and TRBJ2-7; tentatively, D is TRBD1 (5 bases). CDR3 nucleotide sequence: TGTGCCAGCAGCTCTCGGCAGGGTGTCCACGAGCAGTACTTC. This gives the protein CASSSRQGVHEQYF.